The 14 T cell receptor beta chains in this list originate from one sample, sequenced in a study of T cell responses to AZD1222 COVID-19 vaccine. The protocol was immunoSEQ multiplex PCR, while the TCRdb copy is restricted to in-frame clones and leaves out a portion. The sample contains 150,000 to 180,000 clones, about 85% of which appear only once. The specimen was peripheral blood, collected on day 0 of AZD1222 vaccination. These receptors were taken from an adult in good health.

This clone was detected once. This sequence joins TRBV2 and TRBJ2-2; weak D call: TRBD2 (5 bases). V lost 6 bases and J 3 bases, leaving 14 bases between the germline ends. This CDR3 comprises 15 residues. Germline V gene sequence: CDR1 SNHLY, CDR2 FYNNEI. The DNA of the CDR3 is TGTGCCAGCAGACAACTAGATCTGGACACCGGGGAGCTGTTTTTT. Protein product: CASRQLDLDTGELFF.

There are a few counts of this clone. J is TRBJ2-3 and V is TRBV6-5; 10 positions agree with TRBD2. V trimming: 6 bases; J trimming: 3 bases; junction bases outside the gene matches: 3. The CDR3 spans 14 residues. From germline, CDR1 is MNHEY and CDR2 SVGAGI. CDR3 in amino acids: CASRRAGGTDTQYF. For the CDR3, the DNA is TGTGCCAGCAGAAGAGCGGGGGGGACAGATACGCAGTATTTT.

The chain has TRBV14 and TRBJ2-1, with 7 positions matching TRBD2. Germline CDR1 SGHDN, CDR2 FVKESK. The ends lost 1 base at V and 4 bases at J; junction bases unmatched: 4. The CDR3 extends over 15 amino acids. The chain's CDR3 is CASSQGTGLYNEQFF. CDR3 nucleotide sequence: TGTGCCAGCAGCCAAGGAACGGGACTATACAATGAGCAGTTCTTC. Based on the CDR3 plus reference TRBV14 and TRBJ2-1, the full variable domain is EAGVTQFPSHSVIEKGQTVTLRCDPISGHDNLYWYRRVMGKEIKFLLHFVKESKQDESGMPNNRFLAERTGGTYSTLKVQPAELEDSGVYFCASSQGTGLYNEQFFGPGTRLTVL.

The rearrangement uses TRBV21-1 and TRBJ2-7; no DNA check was done on the table's D call, TRBD1. TRBV21-1 corresponds to a pseudogene. This CDR3 spans 17 amino acids. This chain's CDR3 is CASSNRTPVDRGYEQYF. Written as DNA, the CDR3 is TGTGCCAGCAGCAATAGGACCCCCGTGGACAGGGGGTACGAGCAGTACTTC.

The V and J genes are TRBV11-2 and TRBJ1-2, with TRBD1 as a possible D gene (6 bases). CDR3 size: 13 residues. Germline V gene sequence: CDR1 SGHAT, CDR2 FQNNGV. The V gene lost 5 bases and the J gene lost 5 bases, with 12 bases spanning the gap. As DNA, the CDR3 is TGTGCCAGCAGCGTACAGGGTGCGTATGGCTACACCTTC. It codes for CASSVQGAYGYTF. The full variable domain, completed using reference TRBV11-2 and TRBJ1-2, is EAGVAQSPRYKIIEKRQSVAFWCNPISGHATLYWYQQILGQGPKLLIQFQNNGVVDDSQLPKDRFSAERLKGVDSTLKIQPAKLEDSAVYLCASSVQGAYGYTFGSGTRLTVV.

This clone has just a few counts. CDR3 sequence (DNA): TGTGCCAGCAGTTCCCACACCGAAGGGGCTTTCTTT. The encoded protein is CASSSHTEGAFF. The chain carries TRBV28 and TRBJ1-1; D call uncertain. This CDR3 contains 12 residues. The V end was cut by 4 bases, the J end by 11 bases, with 14 bases between. CDR1 is MDHEN, CDR2 SYDVKM, per germline.

This clone has only one observation. The chain has TRBV19 and TRBJ1-1; D gene ambiguous. Germline V gives CDR1 LNHDA, CDR2 SQIVND (reference sequence). The CDR3 contains 12 residues. V dropped 5 bases and J dropped 5 bases, with 9 bases sitting between them. The CDR3 DNA follows: TGTGCCAGTAGTGGCACTAGGACTGAAGCTTTCTTT. Encoded protein: CASSGTRTEAFF.

This clone is a singleton in its sample. The chain recombines TRBV7-2 with TRBJ1-2; tentatively, D is TRBD1 (6 bases). Germline-derived CDR1 and CDR2 are SGHTA and FQGNSA. The CDR3 contains 14 residues. V lost 0 bases, J lost 8 bases, and 13 bases lay in between. The CDR3 loop is CASSLAGGAVGYTF. Written as DNA, the CDR3 is TGTGCCAGCAGCTTAGCTGGGGGGGCGGTGGGCTACACCTTC.

This chain links TRBV27 with TRBJ1-2; 7 bases map to TRBD1. Trimming at V came to 2 bases and at J to 4 bases, leaving 7 bases not matched to a gene. This CDR3 is 15 amino acids long. Germline lookup yields CDR1 MNHEY and CDR2 SMNVEV (reference sequence). CDR3 region: CASSLVGGSSYGYTF. The CDR3 nucleotides read TGTGCCAGCAGTTTAGTAGGGGGCAGCAGCTATGGCTACACCTTC.

V and J are TRBV19 and TRBJ1-1, with D unresolved. V was clipped by 5 bases and J by 0 bases, with 7 bases between them. The CDR3 totals 13 residues. Germline V gene data show CDR1 as LNHDA and CDR2 as SQIVND (reference sequence). CDR3 nucleotides: TGTGCCAGTAGTTCTACCGTGAACACTGAAGCTTTCTTT. It yields the protein CASSSTVNTEAFF.

The V gene is TRBV7-9, the J gene TRBJ2-7, with D perhaps TRBD1 (5 bases). V was shortened by 3 bases and J by 0 bases, with 15 bases between the two germline ends. CDR3 length: 16 amino acids. Germline assignment: CDR1 SEHNR and CDR2 FQNEAQ (reference sequence). The CDR3 protein is CASSLAGRAFSYEQYF. The CDR3 DNA reads TGTGCCAGCAGCTTGGCCGGCAGGGCCTTCTCCTACGAGCAGTACTTC.

The CDR3 region has the DNA TGTGCCAGCAGCCTAACCGGGACTAGCGGTTACAATGAGCAGTTCTTC. As protein: CASSLTGTSGYNEQFF. The rearrangement links TRBV9 to TRBJ2-1; 11 nucleotides align to TRBD2. Germline V gene lookup returns CDR1 SGDLS and CDR2 YYNGEE. The CDR3 has 16 residues. The ends lost 4 bases at V and 4 bases at J; junction bases unmatched: 7.

This chain joins TRBV5-6 and TRBJ1-2; no reliable D call. With 0 bases removed from V and 6 bases from J, the gap between germline ends came to 6 bases. Germline V gives CDR1 SGHDT, CDR2 YYEEEE. The CDR3 has 12 residues. As DNA, the CDR3 is TGTGCCAGCAGCTTGGGTGGAGATGGCTACACCTTC. Protein product: CASSLGGDGYTF. Based on the CDR3 plus reference TRBV5-6 and TRBJ1-2, the full variable domain is DAGVTQSPTHLIKTRGQQVTLRCSPKSGHDTVSWYQQALGQGPQFIFQYYEEEERQRGNFPDRFSGHQFPNYSSELNVNALLLGDSALYLCASSLGGDGYTFGSGTRLTVV.

The J gene is TRBJ2-1, the V gene TRBV6-5; weak D call: TRBD2 (7 bases). CDR1 and CDR2 (germline): MNHEY, SVGAGI. V lost 4 bases, J lost 4 bases, and 14 bases lay in between. The CDR3 length is 15 residues. The CDR3 protein is CASSLGGESYNEQFF. Here the CDR3 DNA reads TGTGCCAGCAGTTTAGGGGGGGAATCATACAATGAGCAGTTCTTC.